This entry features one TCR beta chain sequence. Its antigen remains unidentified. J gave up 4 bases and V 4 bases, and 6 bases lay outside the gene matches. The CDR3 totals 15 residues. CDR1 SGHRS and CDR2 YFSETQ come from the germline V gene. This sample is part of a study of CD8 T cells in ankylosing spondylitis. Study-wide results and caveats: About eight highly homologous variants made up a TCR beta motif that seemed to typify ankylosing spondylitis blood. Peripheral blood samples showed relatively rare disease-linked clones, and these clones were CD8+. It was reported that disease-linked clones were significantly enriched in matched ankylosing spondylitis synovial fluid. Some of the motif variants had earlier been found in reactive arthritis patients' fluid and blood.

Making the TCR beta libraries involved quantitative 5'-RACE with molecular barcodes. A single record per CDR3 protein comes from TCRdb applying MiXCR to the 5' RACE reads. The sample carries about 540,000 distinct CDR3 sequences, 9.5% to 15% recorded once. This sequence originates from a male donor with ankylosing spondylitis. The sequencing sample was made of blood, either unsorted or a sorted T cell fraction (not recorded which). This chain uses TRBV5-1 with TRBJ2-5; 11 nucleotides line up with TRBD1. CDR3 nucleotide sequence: TGCGCCAGCAGCCCAACCGGGACAGGGGGAGAGACCCAGTACTTC. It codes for CASSPTGTGGETQYF.